A single sample is the source of the 24 T cell receptor beta chains below, sequenced in a study of T cells in Graves' hyperthyroidism and ophthalmopathy. Researchers took RNA transcripts and amplified the TCR beta CDR3 regions from them. TCR CDR3 regions were first amplified by RT-PCR with HTBI primers. TCRdb reanalysed the multiplex PCR reads using MiXCR and keeps one entry per CDR3 protein. This sample has 370,000 or so distinct CDR3 sequences, with roughly 12% found just once. What was sequenced was blood. Receptors were obtained from a man under 40 with Graves' hyperthyroidism that later progressed to Graves' ophthalmopathy.

This clonotype was detected only a few times. This chain connects TRBV6-5 to TRBJ2-2, with D unclear. V was trimmed by 4 bases and J by 5 bases, leaving 20 bases between them. Germline CDR1 and CDR2: MNHEY and SVGAGI. CDR3 length: 17 amino acids. CDR3 sequence reads: CASSFQPPTSRTGELFF. The CDR3 bases are TGTGCCAGCAGTTTCCAGCCACCCACATCAAGGACCGGGGAGCTGTTTTTT.

At least ten counts were recorded for this clonotype. This chain joins TRBV20-1 and TRBJ2-7; D tentatively reads TRBD1 or TRBD2 (5 bases each). CDR1 is DFQATT, CDR2 SNEGSKA, per germline (reference sequence). The CDR3 sequence is 12 residues long. V lost 0 bases, J lost 7 bases, and 10 bases lay in between. CDR3 region: CSARDDGTEQYF. The CDR3 bases are TGCAGTGCTAGAGACGATGGGACGGAGCAGTACTTC.

This rearrangement joins TRBV9 to TRBJ2-3; D not certain. Germline values: CDR1 SGDLS, CDR2 YYNGEE. This CDR3 comprises 13 residues. Trimming took 4 bases from V and 0 from J, leaving 6 bases between them. CDR3: CASSTLSTDTQYF. The CDR3 DNA follows: TGTGCCAGCAGCACTTTAAGCACAGATACGCAGTATTTT.

This clonotype was counted many times. This chain uses TRBV5-1 with TRBJ2-3; weak D call: TRBD2 (5 bases). The CDR3 runs to 16 residues. Germline loops: CDR1 SGHRS, CDR2 YFSETQ. The V end lost 4 bases, the J end lost 1 base, and 16 bases lay between the germline ends. In DNA form, the CDR3 reads TGCGCCAGCAGCCCGGAACTAGTGTGGGGCACAGATACGCAGTATTTT. Amino acids: CASSPELVWGTDTQYF.

The sample holds many counts of this clonotype. The rearrangement joins TRBV28 to TRBJ1-2, with 9 bases matching TRBD1. The CDR3 sequence is 15 residues long. J gave up 4 bases and V 4 bases, and 7 bases lay outside the gene matches. Germline values: CDR1 MDHEN, CDR2 SYDVKM. For the CDR3, the DNA is TGTGCCAGCAGTTCCGGACAGGGGAGGGGCTATGGCTACACCTTC. Translation: CASSSGQGRGYGYTF.

V gene TRBV7-6 combines with J gene TRBJ1-5; D perhaps matches TRBD1 (5 bases). The CDR3 is made up of 14 amino acids. The V gene's germline CDR1 is SGHVS and CDR2 FNYEAQ. Trimming cost V 5 bases and J 6 bases, with 14 bases left between them. The CDR3 region is CASSPGAGSQPQHF. The CDR3 nucleotides are TGTGCCAGCAGCCCCGGGGCGGGGAGTCAGCCCCAGCATTTT.

This clonotype was counted many times. CDR3 sequence: CASSYSNPGGYEQYF. In DNA, the CDR3 is TGTGCCAGCAGTTACTCGAACCCCGGGGGCTACGAGCAGTACTTC. The chain couples TRBV6-6 to TRBJ2-7; a possible D gene is TRBD2 (6 bases). V was clipped by 0 bases and J by 3 bases, with 12 bases between them. The CDR3 totals 15 residues. The V gene's germline CDR1 is MNHNY and CDR2 SVGAGI (reference sequence).

This clonotype appeared many times. The chain has TRBV12-5 and TRBJ1-5; maybe TRBD1 (5 bases). Germline assignment: CDR1 LGHNT and CDR2 FRNRAP. The CDR3 is 18 residues long. V lost 7 bases and J lost 1, with 23 bases in between. The CDR3 coding sequence is TGTGCTAGTGTCTCATCCCAGGGAGGAGGAAAGAGCAATCAGCCCCAGCATTTT. It codes for CASVSSQGGGKSNQPQHF.

This clonotype was seen a few times. This chain uses TRBV20-1 with TRBJ1-2; D may be TRBD1 (6 bases). The ends were cut back, 5 bases at V and 2 bases at J, with 24 bases in the middle. Germline loops: CDR1 DFQATT, CDR2 SNEGSKA (reference sequence). The CDR3 covers 17 residues. The CDR3 loop reads CSAGPRAGEVRNYGYTF. CDR3 bases: TGCAGTGCTGGACCACGGGCAGGGGAAGTACGGAACTATGGCTACACCTTC.

The rearrangement joins TRBV20-1 to TRBJ2-1; D is ambiguous. Germline loops: CDR1 DFQATT, CDR2 SNEGSKA (reference sequence). This CDR3 is built from 15 residues. Trimming pared 1 base from V and 0 bases from J, leaving 10 bases between. CDR3 nucleotide sequence: TGCAGTGCTAGAGGGACCACCCGCTCCTACAATGAGCAGTTCTTC. It encodes CSARGTTRSYNEQFF.

This clonotype has at least ten counts. This chain uses TRBV14 with TRBJ2-2, with 7 bases identical to TRBD1. Germline V gene data show CDR1 as SGHDN and CDR2 as FVKESK. The CDR3 has 14 residues. V lost 4 bases, J lost 4 bases, and 3 bases stayed unmatched. The CDR3 nucleotides are TGTGCCAGCAGCCTGACAGGGTTCACCGGGGAGCTGTTTTTT. Translation: CASSLTGFTGELFF.

V and J are TRBV20-1 and TRBJ1-2; 7 nucleotides align to TRBD1. The CDR3 covers 13 residues. V dropped 0 bases and J dropped 7; count of bases not matched to a gene: 5. Germline CDR1 and CDR2: DFQATT and SNEGSKA (reference sequence). In DNA form, the CDR3 reads TGCAGTGCTAGAGATAGGCAGGGGGTTGGCTACACCTTC. It yields the protein CSARDRQGVGYTF.

The chain joins TRBV4-1 to TRBJ2-7, with 10 positions matching TRBD1. J was trimmed by 3 bases and V by 0 bases; bases with no gene match: 2. This CDR3 is built from 15 residues. The germline V gene has CDR1 MGHRA and CDR2 YSYEKL. The CDR3 sequence: CASSQEGQGYYEQYF. The CDR3 DNA sequence: TGCGCCAGCAGCCAAGAGGGACAGGGGTACTACGAGCAGTACTTC.

The CDR3 coding sequence is TGCAGCGTTGTGGGGCAGGACGGCGGCCAAGAGACCCAGTACTTC. Amino acid sequence: CSVVGQDGGQETQYF. The chain couples TRBV29-1 to TRBJ2-5; TRBD1 is a possible D gene (5 bases). Germline CDR1 and CDR2: SQVTM and ANQGSEA. Trimming took 4 bases from V and 1 from J, leaving 16 bases between them. This CDR3 is built from 15 residues. The variable domain in full, completed from reference TRBV29-1 and TRBJ2-5, reads SAVISQKPSRDICQRGTSLTIQCQVDSQVTMMFWYRQQPGQSLTLIATANQGSEATYESGFVIDKFPISRPNLTFSTLTVSNMSPEDSSIYLCSVVGQDGGQETQYFGPGTRLLVL.

This clonotype was detected only a few times. The rearrangement joins TRBV27 to TRBJ2-7; 8 bases map to TRBD2. CDR1 MNHEY and CDR2 SMNVEV come from the germline V gene (reference sequence). The CDR3 covers 13 residues. Unmatched junction bases numbered 1, after V lost 3 bases and J lost 3 bases. The CDR3 protein is CASSFRGGYEQYF. CDR3 bases: TGTGCCAGCAGTTTTCGGGGGGGCTACGAGCAGTACTTC.

This clonotype was seen a handful of times. The chain couples TRBV7-6 to TRBJ2-2, with D possibly being TRBD2 (5 bases). The germline CDR1 and CDR2 sequences are SGHVS and FNYEAQ. The CDR3 runs 18 residues. Trimming stripped 3 bases from V and 6 bases from J, with 23 bases between. The CDR3 sequence is CASSFERLDQPFAGELFF. The CDR3 coding sequence is TGTGCCAGCAGCTTCGAGCGGTTGGACCAGCCTTTCGCCGGGGAGCTGTTTTTT. The whole variable domain, filled in from reference TRBV7-6 and TRBJ2-2, reads GAGVSQSPRYKVTKRGQDVALRCDPISGHVSLYWYRQALGQGPEFLTYFNYEAQQDKSGLPNDRFSAERPEGSISTLTIQRTEQRDSAMYRCASSFERLDQPFAGELFFGEGSRLTVL.

This clonotype was counted many times. The chain uses TRBV3-1 and TRBJ2-1, with D perhaps given as TRBD1 or TRBD2 (6 bases each). Looked up from germline, CDR1 is LGHDT and CDR2 is YNNKEL (reference sequence). The CDR3 totals 16 residues. Trimming removed 1 base at V and 2 bases at J, with 12 bases between. CDR3 nucleotides: TGTGCCAGCAGCCAAGCTAGGGGGGCGGCCTACAATGAGCAGTTCTTC. Its protein is CASSQARGAAYNEQFF.

This clonotype was seen at least ten times. The chain has TRBV2 and TRBJ1-2; a weak D match, TRBD1 (5 bases). Germline CDR1 SNHLY, CDR2 FYNNEI. CDR3 size: 14 residues. V was pared by 7 bases and J by 4 bases, with 16 bases between. The CDR3 nucleotides are TGTGCCAGCAAAACGGCGAGGGGCGCCTATGGCTACACCTTC. This codes for CASKTARGAYGYTF. Full variable domain (outside the CDR3, taken from reference TRBV2 and TRBJ1-2): EPEVTQTPSHQVTQMGQEVILRCVPISNHLYFYWYRQILGQKVEFLVSFYNNEISEKSEIFDDQFSVERPDGSNFTLKIRSTKLEDSAMYFCASKTARGAYGYTFGSGTRLTVV.

This clonotype was recorded many times. The chain links TRBV28 to TRBJ1-5, with 8 bases fitting TRBD1. The length of the CDR3 is 15 residues. Looked up from germline, CDR1 is MDHEN and CDR2 is SYDVKM. The V and J ends lost 8 bases and 2 bases, in that order; junction bases with no gene match: 8. CDR3 protein: CASGTQGAGNQPQHF. CDR3 DNA sequence: TGTGCCAGCGGCACCCAGGGGGCAGGCAATCAGCCCCAGCATTTT.

In its sample, this clonotype was seen a few times. The chain employs TRBV5-6 and TRBJ1-2; no clear D. Germline CDR1 SGHDT, CDR2 YYEEEE. This CDR3 spans 14 amino acids. Trimming removed 1 base at V and 4 bases at J, with 11 bases between. The CDR3 bases are TGTGCCAGCAGCTTGTGGGGTTCGGGCTATGGCTACACCTTC. As protein: CASSLWGSGYGYTF.

The chain joins TRBV6-5 to TRBJ1-4; D gene uncertain. Trimming cost V 2 bases and J 8 bases, with 9 bases left between them. The germline gives CDR1 MNHEY, CDR2 SVGAGI. This CDR3 is 13 amino acids long. The CDR3 protein is CASSYGTGEKLFF. In DNA form, the CDR3 reads TGTGCCAGCAGTTACGGTACGGGAGAAAAACTGTTTTTT.

Concerning this clonotype itself: A much larger clone is a single base away; this may be a read error. The J gene is TRBJ1-6, the V gene TRBV5-1; D unclear. This CDR3 contains 13 residues. Germline values: CDR1 SGHRS, CDR2 YFSETQ. The CDR3 region is CVSSLTASSPLHF. CDR3 nucleotides: TGCGTCAGCAGCTTAACAGCGTCGTCACCCCTCCACTTT.

This clonotype occurred many times. The chain combines TRBV6-5 with TRBJ2-2; D possibly corresponds to TRBD2 (6 bases). CDR3 length: 15 amino acids. Germline V CDR1 and CDR2: MNHEY, SVGAGI. Deletions cut 0 bases from V and 2 bases from J, with 7 bases between. The CDR3 DNA reads as TGTGCCAGCAGTTACTCGCGGGGAAACACCGGGGAGCTGTTTTTT. As protein: CASSYSRGNTGELFF.

This clonotype occurred many times. The V call is TRBV12-3 or TRBV12-4, the J call TRBJ1-4; perhaps TRBD1 as D (5 bases). V was shortened by 2 bases and J by 10 bases, with 23 bases between the two germline ends. CDR3 length: 17 amino acids. In DNA, the CDR3 is TGTGCCAGCAGTTTATTGGGTCGGGGGAGGTCATTGGGAAAACTGTTTTTT. It codes for CASSLLGRGRSLGKLFF.